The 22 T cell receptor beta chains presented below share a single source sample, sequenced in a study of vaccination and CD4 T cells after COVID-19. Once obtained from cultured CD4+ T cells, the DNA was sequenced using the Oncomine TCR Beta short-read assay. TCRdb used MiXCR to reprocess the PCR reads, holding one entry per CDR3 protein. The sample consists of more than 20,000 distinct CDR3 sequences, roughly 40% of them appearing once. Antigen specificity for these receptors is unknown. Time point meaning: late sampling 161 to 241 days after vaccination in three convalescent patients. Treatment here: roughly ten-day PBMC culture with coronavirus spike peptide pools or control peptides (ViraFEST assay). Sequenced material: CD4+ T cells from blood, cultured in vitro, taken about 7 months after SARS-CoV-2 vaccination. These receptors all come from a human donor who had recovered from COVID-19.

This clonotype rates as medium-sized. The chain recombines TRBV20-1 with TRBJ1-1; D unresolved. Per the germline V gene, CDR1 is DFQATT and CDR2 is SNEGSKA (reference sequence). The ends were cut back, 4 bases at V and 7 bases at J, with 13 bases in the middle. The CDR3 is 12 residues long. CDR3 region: CSANGVTSEAFF. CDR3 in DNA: TGCAGTGCTAACGGGGTTACGAGTGAAGCTTTCTTT.

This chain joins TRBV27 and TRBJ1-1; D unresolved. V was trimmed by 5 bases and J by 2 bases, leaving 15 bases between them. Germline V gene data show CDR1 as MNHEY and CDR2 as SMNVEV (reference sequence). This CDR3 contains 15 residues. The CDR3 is CASSDPPGDNTEAFF. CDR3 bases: TGTGCCAGCAGTGACCCCCCCGGAGATAACACTGAAGCTTTCTTT.

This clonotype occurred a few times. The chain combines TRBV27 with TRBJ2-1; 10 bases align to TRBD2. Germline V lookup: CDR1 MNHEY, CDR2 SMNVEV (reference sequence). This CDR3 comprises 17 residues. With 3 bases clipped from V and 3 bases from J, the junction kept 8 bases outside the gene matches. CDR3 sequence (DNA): TGTGCCAGCAGTTTCCGATCACTAGCGGGAAACTACAATGAGCAGTTCTTC. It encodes CASSFRSLAGNYNEQFF.

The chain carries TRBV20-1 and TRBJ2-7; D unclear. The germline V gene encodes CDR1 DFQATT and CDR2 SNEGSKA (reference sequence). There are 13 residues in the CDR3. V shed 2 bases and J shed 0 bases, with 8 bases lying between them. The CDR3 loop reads CSARRISSYEQYF. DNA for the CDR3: TGCAGTGCTAGACGGATTAGCTCCTACGAGCAGTACTTC.

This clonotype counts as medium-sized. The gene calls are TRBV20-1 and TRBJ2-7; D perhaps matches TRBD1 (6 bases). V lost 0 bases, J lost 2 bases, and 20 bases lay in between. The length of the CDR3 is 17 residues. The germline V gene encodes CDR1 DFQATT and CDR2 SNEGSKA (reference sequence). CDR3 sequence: CSARDLGPQGPTYEQYF. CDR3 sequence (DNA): TGCAGTGCTAGAGATCTTGGCCCGCAGGGGCCGACCTACGAGCAGTACTTC.

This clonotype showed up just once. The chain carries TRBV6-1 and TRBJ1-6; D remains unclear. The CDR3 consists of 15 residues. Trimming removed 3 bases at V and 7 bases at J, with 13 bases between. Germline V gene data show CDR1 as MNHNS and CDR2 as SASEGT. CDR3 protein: CASSEGPEFNSPLHF. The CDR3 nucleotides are TGTGCCAGCAGTGAGGGTCCAGAGTTCAATTCACCCCTCCACTTT.

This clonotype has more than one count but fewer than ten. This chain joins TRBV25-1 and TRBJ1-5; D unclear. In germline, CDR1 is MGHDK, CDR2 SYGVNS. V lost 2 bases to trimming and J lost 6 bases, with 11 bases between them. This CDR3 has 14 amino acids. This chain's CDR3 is CASSEGSGSQPQHF. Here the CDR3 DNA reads TGTGCCAGCAGTGAAGGAAGTGGAAGTCAGCCCCAGCATTTT.

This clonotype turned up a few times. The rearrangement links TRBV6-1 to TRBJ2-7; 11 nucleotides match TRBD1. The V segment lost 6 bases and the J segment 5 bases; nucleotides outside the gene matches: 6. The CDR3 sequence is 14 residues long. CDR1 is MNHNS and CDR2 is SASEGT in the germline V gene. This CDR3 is CASRMDRGRNEQYF. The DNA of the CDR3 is TGTGCCAGCAGAATGGACAGGGGGCGCAACGAGCAGTACTTC.

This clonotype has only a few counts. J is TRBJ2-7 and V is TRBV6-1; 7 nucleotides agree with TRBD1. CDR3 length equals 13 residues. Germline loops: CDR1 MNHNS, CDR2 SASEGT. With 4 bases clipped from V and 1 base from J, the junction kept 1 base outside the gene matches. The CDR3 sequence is CASSGQGSYEQYF. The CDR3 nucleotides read TGTGCCAGCAGTGGACAGGGTTCCTACGAGCAGTACTTC.

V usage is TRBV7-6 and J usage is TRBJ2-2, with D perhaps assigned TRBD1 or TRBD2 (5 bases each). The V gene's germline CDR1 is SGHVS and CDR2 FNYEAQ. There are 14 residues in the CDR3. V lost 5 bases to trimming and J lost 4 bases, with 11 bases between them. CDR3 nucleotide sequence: TGTGCCAGCAGCCGGGACCTGTTCACCGGGGAGCTGTTTTTT. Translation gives CASSRDLFTGELFF.

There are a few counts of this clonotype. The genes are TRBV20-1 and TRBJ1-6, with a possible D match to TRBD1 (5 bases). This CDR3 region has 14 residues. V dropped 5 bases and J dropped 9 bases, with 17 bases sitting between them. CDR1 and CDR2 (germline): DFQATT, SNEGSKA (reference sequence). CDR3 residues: CSAHATSRGSPLHF. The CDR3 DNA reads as TGCAGTGCTCATGCCACTTCGAGGGGTTCACCCCTCCACTTT.

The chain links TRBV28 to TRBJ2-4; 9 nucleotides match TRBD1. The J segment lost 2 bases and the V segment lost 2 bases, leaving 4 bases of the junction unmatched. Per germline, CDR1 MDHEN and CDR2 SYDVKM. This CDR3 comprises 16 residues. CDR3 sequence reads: CASSLGQGITKNIQYF. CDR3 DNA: TGTGCCAGCAGTTTAGGACAGGGGATAACCAAAAACATTCAGTACTTC.

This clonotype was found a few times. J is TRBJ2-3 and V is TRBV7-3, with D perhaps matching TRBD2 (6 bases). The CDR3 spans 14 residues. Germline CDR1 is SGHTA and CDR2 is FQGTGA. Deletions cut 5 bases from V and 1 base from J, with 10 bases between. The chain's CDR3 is CASSPGVRTDTQYF. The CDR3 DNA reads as TGTGCCAGCAGCCCGGGAGTTCGCACAGATACGCAGTATTTT.

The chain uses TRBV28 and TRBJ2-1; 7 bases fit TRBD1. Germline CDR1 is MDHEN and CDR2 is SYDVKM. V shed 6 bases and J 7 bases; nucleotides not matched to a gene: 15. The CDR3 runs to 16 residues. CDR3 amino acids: CASRHSYRGGGNEQFF. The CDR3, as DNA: TGTGCCAGCAGACATAGCTACAGGGGTGGTGGGAATGAGCAGTTCTTC.

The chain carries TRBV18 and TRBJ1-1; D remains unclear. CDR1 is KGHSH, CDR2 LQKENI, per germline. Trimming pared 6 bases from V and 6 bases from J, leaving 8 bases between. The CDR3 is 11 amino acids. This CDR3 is CASSAASEAFF. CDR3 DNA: TGTGCCAGCTCGGCAGCGTCTGAAGCTTTCTTT.

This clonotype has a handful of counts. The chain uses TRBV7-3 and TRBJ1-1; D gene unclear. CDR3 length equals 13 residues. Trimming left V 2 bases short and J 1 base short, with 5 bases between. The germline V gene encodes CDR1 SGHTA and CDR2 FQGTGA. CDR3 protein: CASSLRGNTEAFF. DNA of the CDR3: TGTGCCAGCAGCTTACGGGGGAACACTGAAGCTTTCTTT.

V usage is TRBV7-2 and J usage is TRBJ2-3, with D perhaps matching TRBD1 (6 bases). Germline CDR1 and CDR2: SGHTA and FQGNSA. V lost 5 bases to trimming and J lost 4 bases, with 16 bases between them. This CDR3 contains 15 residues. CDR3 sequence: CASSRQTGNPDTQYF. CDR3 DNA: TGTGCCAGCAGCCGCCAAACAGGGAATCCAGATACGCAGTATTTT.

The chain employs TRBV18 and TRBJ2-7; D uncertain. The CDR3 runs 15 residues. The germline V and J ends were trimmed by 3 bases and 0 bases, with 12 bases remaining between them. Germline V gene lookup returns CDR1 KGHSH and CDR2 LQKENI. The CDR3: CASSPQGPPSYEQYF. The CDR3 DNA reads TGTGCCAGCTCACCGCAAGGGCCGCCCTCCTACGAGCAGTACTTC. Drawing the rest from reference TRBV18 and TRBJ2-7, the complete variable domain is NAGVMQNPRHLVRRRGQEARLRCSPMKGHSHVYWYRQLPEEGLKFMVYLQKENIIDESGMPKERFSAEFPKEGPSILRIQQVVRGDSAAYFCASSPQGPPSYEQYFGPGTRLTVT.

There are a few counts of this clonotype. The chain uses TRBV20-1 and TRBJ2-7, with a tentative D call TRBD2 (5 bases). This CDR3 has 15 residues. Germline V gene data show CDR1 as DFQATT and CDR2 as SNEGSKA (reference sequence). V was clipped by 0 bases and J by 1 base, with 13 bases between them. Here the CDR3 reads CSARDVARGSYEQYF. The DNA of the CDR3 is TGCAGTGCTAGAGATGTAGCCCGGGGATCCTACGAGCAGTACTTC.

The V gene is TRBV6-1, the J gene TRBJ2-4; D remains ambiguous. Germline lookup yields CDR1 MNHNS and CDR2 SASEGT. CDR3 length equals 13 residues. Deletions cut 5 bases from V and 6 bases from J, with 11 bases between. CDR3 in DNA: TGTGCCAGCAGTAACGGTCCTGGAAACATTCAGTACTTC. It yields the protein CASSNGPGNIQYF.

In DNA form, the CDR3 reads TGTGCCAGCAGTTATCCTAGCGGGGGCTACGAGCAGTACTTC. As protein: CASSYPSGGYEQYF. This chain uses TRBV28 with TRBJ2-7, with 10 bases lining up with TRBD2. The CDR3 runs to 14 residues. CDR1 and CDR2 from the germline V gene are MDHEN and SYDVKM. V was pared by 4 bases and J by 3 bases, with 3 bases of the junction left unmatched.

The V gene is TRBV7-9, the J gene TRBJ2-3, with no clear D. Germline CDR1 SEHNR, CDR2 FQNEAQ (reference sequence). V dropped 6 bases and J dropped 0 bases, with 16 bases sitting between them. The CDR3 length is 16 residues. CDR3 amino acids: CASSLFTTASTDTQYF. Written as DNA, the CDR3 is TGTGCCAGCAGTTTATTCACTACCGCTAGCACAGATACGCAGTATTTT.